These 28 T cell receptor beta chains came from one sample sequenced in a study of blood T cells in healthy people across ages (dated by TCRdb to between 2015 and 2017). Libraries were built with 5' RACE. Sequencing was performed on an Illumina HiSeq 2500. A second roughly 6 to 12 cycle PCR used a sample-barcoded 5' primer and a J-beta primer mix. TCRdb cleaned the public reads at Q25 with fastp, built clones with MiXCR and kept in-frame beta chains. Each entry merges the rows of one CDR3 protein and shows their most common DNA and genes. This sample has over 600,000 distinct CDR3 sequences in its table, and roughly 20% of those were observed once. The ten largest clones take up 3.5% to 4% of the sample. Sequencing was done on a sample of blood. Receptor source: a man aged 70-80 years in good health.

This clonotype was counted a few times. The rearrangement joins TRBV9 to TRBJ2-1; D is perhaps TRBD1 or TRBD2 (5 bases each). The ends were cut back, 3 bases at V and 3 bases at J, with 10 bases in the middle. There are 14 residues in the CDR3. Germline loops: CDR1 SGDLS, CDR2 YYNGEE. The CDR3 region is CASSEGPNYNEQFF. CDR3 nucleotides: TGTGCCAGCAGCGAGGGACCGAACTACAATGAGCAGTTCTTC. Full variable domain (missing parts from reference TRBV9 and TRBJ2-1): DSGVTQTPKHLITATGQRVTLRCSPRSGDLSVYWYQQSLDQGLQFLIQYYNGEERAKGNILERFSAQQFPDLHSELNLSSLELGDSALYFCASSEGPNYNEQFFGPGTRLTVL.

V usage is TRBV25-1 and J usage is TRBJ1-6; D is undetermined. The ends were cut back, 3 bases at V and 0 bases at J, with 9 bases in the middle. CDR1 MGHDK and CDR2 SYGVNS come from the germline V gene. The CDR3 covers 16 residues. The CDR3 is CASSDSESSYNSPLHF. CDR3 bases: TGTGCCAGCAGTGATTCAGAGAGCTCCTATAATTCACCCCTCCACTTT.

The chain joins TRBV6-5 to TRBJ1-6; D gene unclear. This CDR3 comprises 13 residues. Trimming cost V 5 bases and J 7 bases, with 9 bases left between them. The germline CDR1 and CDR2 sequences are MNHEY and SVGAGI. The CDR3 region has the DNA TGTGCCAGCAGTCTAGTAATGAATTCACCCCTCCACTTT. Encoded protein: CASSLVMNSPLHF.

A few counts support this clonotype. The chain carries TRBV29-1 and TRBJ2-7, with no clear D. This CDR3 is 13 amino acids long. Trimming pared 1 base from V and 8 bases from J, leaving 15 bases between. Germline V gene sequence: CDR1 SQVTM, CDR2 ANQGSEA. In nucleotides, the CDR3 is TGCAGCGTTGAAGGCACCCCGTCCTCCAAGCAGTACTTC. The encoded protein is CSVEGTPSSKQYF.

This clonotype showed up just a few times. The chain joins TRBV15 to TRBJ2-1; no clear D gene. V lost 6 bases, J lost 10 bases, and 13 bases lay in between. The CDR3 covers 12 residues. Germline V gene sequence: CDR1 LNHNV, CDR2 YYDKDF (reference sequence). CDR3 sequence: CATRRWGWEQFF. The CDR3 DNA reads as TGTGCCACCAGACGATGGGGTTGGGAGCAGTTCTTC.

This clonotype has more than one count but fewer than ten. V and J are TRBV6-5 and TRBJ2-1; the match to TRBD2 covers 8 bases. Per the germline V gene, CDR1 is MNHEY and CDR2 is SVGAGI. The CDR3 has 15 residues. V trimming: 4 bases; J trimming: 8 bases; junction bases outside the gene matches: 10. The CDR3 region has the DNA TGTGCCAGCAGTTCCCTGGCGGGAGGTATCTATGAGCAGTTCTTC. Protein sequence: CASSSLAGGIYEQFF.

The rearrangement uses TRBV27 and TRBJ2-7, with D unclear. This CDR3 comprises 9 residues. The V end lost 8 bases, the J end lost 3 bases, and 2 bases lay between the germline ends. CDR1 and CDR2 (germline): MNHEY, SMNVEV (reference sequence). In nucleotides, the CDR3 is TGTGCCAGCGGCTACGAGCAGTACTTC. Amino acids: CASGYEQYF.

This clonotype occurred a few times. The CDR3 nucleotides read TGCAGTGCTAGCTTGACAGGGAGGGACACTGAAGCTTTCTTT. This encodes CSASLTGRDTEAFF. This chain joins TRBV20-1 and TRBJ1-1; 7 nucleotides match TRBD1. The CDR3 consists of 14 residues. Trimming cost V 3 bases and J 3 bases; bases outside gene matches: 7. Germline CDR1 and CDR2: DFQATT and SNEGSKA (reference sequence).

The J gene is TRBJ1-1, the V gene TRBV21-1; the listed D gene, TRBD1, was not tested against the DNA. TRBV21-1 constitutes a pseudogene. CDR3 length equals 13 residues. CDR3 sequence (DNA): TGTGCCAGCAGCCTACAGGGGTCAGACGAAGCTTTCTTT. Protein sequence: CASSLQGSDEAFF.

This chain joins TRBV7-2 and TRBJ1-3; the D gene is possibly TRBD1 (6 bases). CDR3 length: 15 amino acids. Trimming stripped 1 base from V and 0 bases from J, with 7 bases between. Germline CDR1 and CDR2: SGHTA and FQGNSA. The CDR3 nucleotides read TGTGCCAGCAGCTTAGAGGGACACTCTGGAAACACCATATATTTT. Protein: CASSLEGHSGNTIYF.

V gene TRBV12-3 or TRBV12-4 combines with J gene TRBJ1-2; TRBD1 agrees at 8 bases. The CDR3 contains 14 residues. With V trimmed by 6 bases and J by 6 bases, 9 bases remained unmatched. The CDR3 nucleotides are TGTGCCAGCAGACCCGGGACAGGTCCCAATGGCTACACCTTC. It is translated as CASRPGTGPNGYTF.

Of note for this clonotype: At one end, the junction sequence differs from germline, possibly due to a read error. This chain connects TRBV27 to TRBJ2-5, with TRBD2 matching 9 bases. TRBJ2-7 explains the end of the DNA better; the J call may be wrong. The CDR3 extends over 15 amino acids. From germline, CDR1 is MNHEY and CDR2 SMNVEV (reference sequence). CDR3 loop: CAGSLGAGGLNEQYF. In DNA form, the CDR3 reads TGTGCCGGCAGTTTAGGCGCGGGAGGGCTGAACGAGCAGTACTTC.

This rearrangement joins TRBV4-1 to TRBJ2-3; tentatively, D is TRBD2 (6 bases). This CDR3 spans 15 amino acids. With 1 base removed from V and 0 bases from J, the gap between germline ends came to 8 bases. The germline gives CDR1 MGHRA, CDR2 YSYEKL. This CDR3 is CASSQALASTDTQYF. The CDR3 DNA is TGCGCCAGCAGCCAAGCTCTAGCGAGCACAGATACGCAGTATTTT.

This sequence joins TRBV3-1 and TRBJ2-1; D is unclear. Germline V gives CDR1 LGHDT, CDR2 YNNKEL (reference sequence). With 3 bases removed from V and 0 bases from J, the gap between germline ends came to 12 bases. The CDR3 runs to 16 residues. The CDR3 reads CASSHWQVSSYNEQFF. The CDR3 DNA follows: TGTGCCAGCAGCCATTGGCAGGTTAGCTCCTACAATGAGCAGTTCTTC.

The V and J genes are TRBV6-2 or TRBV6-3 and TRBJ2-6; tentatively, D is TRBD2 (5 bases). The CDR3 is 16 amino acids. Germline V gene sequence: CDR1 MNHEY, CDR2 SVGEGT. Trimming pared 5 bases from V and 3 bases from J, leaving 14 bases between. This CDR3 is CASSVPLGGGANVLTF. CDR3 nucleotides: TGTGCCAGCAGTGTACCGCTCGGAGGTGGGGCCAACGTCCTGACTTTC.

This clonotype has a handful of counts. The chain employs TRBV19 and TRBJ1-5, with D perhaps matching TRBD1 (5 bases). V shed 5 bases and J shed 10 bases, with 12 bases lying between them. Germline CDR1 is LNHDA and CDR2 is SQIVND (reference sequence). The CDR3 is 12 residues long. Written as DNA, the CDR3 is TGTGCCAGTAGTCTTCAAACAGGCCCCCAGCATTTT. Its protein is CASSLQTGPQHF.

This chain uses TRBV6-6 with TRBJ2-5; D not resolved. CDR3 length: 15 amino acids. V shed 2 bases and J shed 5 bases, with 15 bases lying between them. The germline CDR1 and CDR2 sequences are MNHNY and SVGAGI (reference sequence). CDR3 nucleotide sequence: TGTGCCAGCAGTTACCCACAAAGGTGGCCGGAGACCCAGTACTTC. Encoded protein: CASSYPQRWPETQYF.

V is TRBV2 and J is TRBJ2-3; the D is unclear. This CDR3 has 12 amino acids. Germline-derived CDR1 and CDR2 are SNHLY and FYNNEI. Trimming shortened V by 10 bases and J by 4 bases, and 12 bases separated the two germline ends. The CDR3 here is CATKGGADTQYF. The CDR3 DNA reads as TGTGCCACCAAAGGCGGAGCAGATACGCAGTATTTT.

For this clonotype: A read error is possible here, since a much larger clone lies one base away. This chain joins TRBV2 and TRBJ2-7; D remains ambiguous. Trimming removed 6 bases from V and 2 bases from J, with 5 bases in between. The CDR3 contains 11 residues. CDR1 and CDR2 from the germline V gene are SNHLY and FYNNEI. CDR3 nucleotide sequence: TGTGCCAGCAGCGCTCCCTACGAGCAGTACTTC. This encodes CASSAPYEQYF.

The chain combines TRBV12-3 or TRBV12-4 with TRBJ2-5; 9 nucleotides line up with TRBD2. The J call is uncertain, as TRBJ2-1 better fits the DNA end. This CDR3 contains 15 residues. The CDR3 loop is CASSLGAGGQNEQFF. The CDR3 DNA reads TGTGCCAGCAGTTTAGGGGCGGGAGGGCAGAATGAGCAGTTCTTC.

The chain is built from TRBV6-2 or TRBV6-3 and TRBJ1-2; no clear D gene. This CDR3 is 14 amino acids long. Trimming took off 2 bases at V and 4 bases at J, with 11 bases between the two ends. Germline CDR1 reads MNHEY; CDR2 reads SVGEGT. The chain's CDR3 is CASSYEGTSYGYTF. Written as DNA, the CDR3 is TGTGCCAGCAGTTACGAGGGCACCTCCTATGGCTACACCTTC.

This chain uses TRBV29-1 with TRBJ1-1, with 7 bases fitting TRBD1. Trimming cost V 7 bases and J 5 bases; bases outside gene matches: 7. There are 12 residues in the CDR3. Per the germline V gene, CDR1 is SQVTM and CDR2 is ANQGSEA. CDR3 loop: CSGLKQGTEAFF. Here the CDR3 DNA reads TGCAGCGGTCTGAAACAGGGGACTGAAGCTTTCTTT.

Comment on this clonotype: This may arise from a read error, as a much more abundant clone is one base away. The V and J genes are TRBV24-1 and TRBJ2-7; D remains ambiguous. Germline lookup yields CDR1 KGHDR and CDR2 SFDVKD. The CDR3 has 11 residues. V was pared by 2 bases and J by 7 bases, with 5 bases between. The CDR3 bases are TGTGCCACCAGTGATTCGAGTGAGCAGTACTTC. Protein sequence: CATSDSSEQYF.

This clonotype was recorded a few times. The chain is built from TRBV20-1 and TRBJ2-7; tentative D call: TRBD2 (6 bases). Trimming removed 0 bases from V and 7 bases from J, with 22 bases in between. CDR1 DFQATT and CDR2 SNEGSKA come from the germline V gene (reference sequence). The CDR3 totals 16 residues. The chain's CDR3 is CSARENGGGTLGEQYF. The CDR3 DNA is TGCAGTGCTAGAGAAAACGGAGGAGGGACCCTCGGGGAGCAGTACTTC.

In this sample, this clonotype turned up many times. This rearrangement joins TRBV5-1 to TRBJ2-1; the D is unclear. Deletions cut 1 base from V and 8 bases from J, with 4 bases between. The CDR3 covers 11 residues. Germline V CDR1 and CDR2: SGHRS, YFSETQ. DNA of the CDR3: TGCGCCAGCAGCTTGTTGGATGAGCAGTTCTTC. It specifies CASSLLDEQFF.

The CDR3 bases are TGTGCCAGCTCAGCCTGGGGGCAAGAGACCCAGTACTTC. Its translation is CASSAWGQETQYF. This chain joins TRBV18 and TRBJ2-7; the D gene could be TRBD1 or TRBD2 (5 bases each). The J call may be incorrect, as the DNA end agrees better with TRBJ2-5. Germline CDR1 and CDR2: KGHSH and LQKENI. This CDR3 has 13 residues.

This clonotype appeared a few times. CDR3 sequence reads: CAISNGYEQYF. CDR3 sequence (DNA): TGTGCCATCAGCAACGGATACGAGCAGTACTTC. This chain links TRBV10-3 with TRBJ2-5; D not certain. The end of the DNA fits TRBJ2-7 better, so the J call may be wrong. The CDR3 has 11 amino acids. Looked up from germline, CDR1 is ENHRY and CDR2 is SYGVKD.

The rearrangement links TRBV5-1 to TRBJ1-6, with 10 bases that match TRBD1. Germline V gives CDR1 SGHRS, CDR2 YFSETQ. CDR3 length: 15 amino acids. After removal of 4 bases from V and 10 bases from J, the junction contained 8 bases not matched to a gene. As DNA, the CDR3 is TGCGCCAGCAGCCTGTCCGGGACAGGGGAATCACCCCTCCACTTT. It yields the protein CASSLSGTGESPLHF.